The present TCR beta chain was sequenced within a study of beta chain features in type 1 diabetes. General study results and limits: Significant though moderate, a shortening of TCRB CDR3s appeared in all four CD4+ subsets of Type 1 diabetes patients.

The authors reverse transcribed all of the isolated RNA, so sequencing captured expressed TCRB transcripts. Sequenced by immunoSEQ multiplex PCR; TCRdb stores in-frame clones only, minus some. The table records 630,000 or so clones, over 12% of them present only once. Germline V lookup: CDR1 SGDLS, CDR2 YYNGEE. V dropped 0 bases and J dropped 8 bases, with 12 bases sitting between them. The CDR3 spans 14 residues. This clone was seen only a few times. Its specificity is unknown. The clonotype originates from a man between 18 and 35 years old with type 1 diabetes. Sequenced input: naive CD4+ T cells from blood. V gene TRBV9 combines with J gene TRBJ2-1; D possibly matches TRBD1 or TRBD2 (5 bases each). DNA of the CDR3: TGTGCCAGCAGCGTAGGTATCTTGGGGGATGAGCAGTTCTTC. It specifies CASSVGILGDEQFF.